The 21 T cell receptor beta chains in this list originate from one sample, sequenced in a study of shared clonotypes between healthy human individuals (dated by TCRdb to 2019 to 2021). The library came from the immunoSEQ multiplex PCR assay. In TCRdb, the immuneACCESS table is reduced to in-frame sequences with V and J assigned. These tables do not hold every clone; where another copy was compared, an unresolved V gene accounts for under half, and the others remain unexplained. This sample is represented by over a million clones; about 80% of them were singletons. The ten largest clones represent roughly 0.57% of the sample. The source material was memory CD4+ T cells from PBMCs. The meaning of the sample's cell subset or site label: CD45RA-negative fraction. The receptors come from a man aged 18 to 30 in good health. Some clones in this sample may be carry-over from other donors' samples.

This CDR3 reads CASSYGAATFTDTQYF. The CDR3 DNA reads TGTGCCAGCAGTTACGGTGCGGCGACCTTCACAGATACGCAGTATTTT. The chain combines TRBV6-6 with TRBJ2-3, with unresolved D. Per germline, CDR1 MNHNY and CDR2 SVGAGI (reference sequence). CDR3 length: 16 residues. Trimming shortened V by 2 bases and J by 2 bases, and 14 bases separated the two germline ends.

On this clone: A much larger clone is a single base away; this may be a read error. Other DNA sequences from this sample encode an identical CDR3 as well. The chain uses TRBV7-2 and TRBJ2-2; 9 nucleotides agree with TRBD2. The CDR3 length is 15 residues. The germline gives CDR1 SGHTA, CDR2 FQGNSA. The CDR3 DNA is TGTGCCAGCAGCTCGCGACTAGCGGCAACCGGGGAGCTGTTCTTT. It codes for CASSSRLAATGELFF.

This clone was counted a few times. The chain uses TRBV5-1 and TRBJ2-5, with TRBD2 matching 10 bases. The V gene end was trimmed by 0 bases and the J gene end by 0 bases; junction bases not matched to a gene: 2. This CDR3 is built from 16 residues. Germline-derived CDR1 and CDR2 are SGHRS and YFSETQ. CDR3 sequence: CASSLVLAGDQETQYF. The CDR3 DNA is TGCGCCAGCAGCTTGGTGCTAGCGGGAGACCAAGAGACCCAGTACTTC. Based on the CDR3 plus reference TRBV5-1 and TRBJ2-5, the full variable domain is KAGVTQTPRYLIKTRGQQVTLSCSPISGHRSVSWYQQTPGQGLQFLFEYFSETQRNKGNFPGRFSGRQFSNSRSEMNVSTLELGDSALYLCASSLVLAGDQETQYFGPGTRLLVL.

V gene TRBV7-8 combines with J gene TRBJ2-7; tentatively, D is TRBD2 (5 bases). The germline gives CDR1 SGHVS, CDR2 FQNEAQ. Trimming took off 7 bases at V and 0 bases at J, with 13 bases between the two ends. The CDR3 has 14 amino acids. CDR3 residues: CASTKRFTSYEQYF. CDR3 bases: TGTGCCAGCACCAAGCGGTTTACCTCCTACGAGCAGTACTTC.

The chain combines TRBV5-1 with TRBJ2-7, with TRBD2 matching 8 bases. This CDR3 comprises 15 residues. Germline trimming cut 2 bases from V and 2 bases from J; bases unmatched to any gene: 6. Looked up from germline, CDR1 is SGHRS and CDR2 is YFSETQ. Here the CDR3 reads CASSFQAGVPYEQYF. The CDR3 bases are TGCGCCAGCAGCTTTCAAGCGGGAGTCCCCTACGAGCAGTACTTC.

This rearrangement joins TRBV29-1 to TRBJ2-7; 11 bases fit TRBD2. J was trimmed by 3 bases and V by 6 bases; bases with no gene match: 7. The CDR3 contains 14 residues. CDR1 is SQVTM, CDR2 ANQGSEA, per germline. CDR3 in DNA: TGCAGCGTGAGTACTAGCGGGAGTTTCTACGAGCAGTACTTC. This sequence encodes CSVSTSGSFYEQYF.

J is TRBJ2-7 and V is TRBV7-9, with a possible D match to TRBD1 (6 bases). From germline, CDR1 is SEHNR and CDR2 FQNEAQ (reference sequence). Trimming left V 2 bases short and J 3 bases short, with 17 bases between. The CDR3 is 16 residues long. CDR3 sequence reads: CASSLFVTGSLYEQYF. The CDR3 DNA sequence: TGTGCCAGCAGCTTATTTGTAACAGGGTCTCTCTACGAGCAGTACTTC.

A remark on this clone: Within the sample, other DNA sequences also encode this same CDR3. V gene TRBV29-1 combines with J gene TRBJ1-1; no firm D call. Trimming took 6 bases from V and 5 from J, leaving 10 bases between them. Germline CDR1 and CDR2: SQVTM and ANQGSEA. The CDR3 loop spans 11 amino acids. CDR3 residues: CSVGSGTEAFF. The CDR3 DNA reads as TGCAGCGTGGGCTCGGGAACTGAAGCTTTCTTT. Full variable domain (rest looked up from reference TRBV29-1 and TRBJ1-1): SAVISQKPSRDICQRGTSLTIQCQVDSQVTMMFWYRQQPGQSLTLIATANQGSEATYESGFVIDKFPISRPNLTFSTLTVSNMSPEDSSIYLCSVGSGTEAFFGQGTRLTVV.

This rearrangement joins TRBV10-1 to TRBJ2-2, with TRBD1 matching 8 bases. CDR1 and CDR2 (germline): WNHNN, SYGVQD (reference sequence). Trimming cost V 6 bases and J 6 bases; bases outside gene matches: 0. The CDR3 has 12 residues. DNA for the CDR3: TGCGCCAGCAGCAGGGGGCCCGGGGAGCTGTTTTTT. It specifies CASSRGPGELFF.

This clone was seen repeatedly, ten times or more. Other DNA sequences in this specimen translate into the identical CDR3. This rearrangement joins TRBV9 to TRBJ1-2; 7 nucleotides match TRBD1. Trimming removed 0 bases from V and 7 bases from J; junction bases left unmatched: 12. In germline, CDR1 is SGDLS, CDR2 YYNGEE. The CDR3 sequence is 16 residues long. The CDR3 nucleotides are TGTGCCAGCAGCGTAGATGAAGACAGGGCGCCCTTTGGCTACACCTTC. Its translation: CASSVDEDRAPFGYTF.

This clone was observed a handful of times. This chain connects TRBV28 to TRBJ2-2; D is unresolved. The CDR3 runs 15 residues. In germline, CDR1 is MDHEN, CDR2 SYDVKM. The V and J ends lost 6 bases and 0 bases respectively, with 11 bases between them. The CDR3 region is CASRIDGSNTGELFF. The CDR3 DNA reads as TGTGCCAGCAGAATCGACGGATCGAACACCGGGGAGCTGTTTTTT.

J is TRBJ2-1 and V is TRBV5-4; D possibly corresponds to TRBD1 (5 bases). V lost 4 bases and J lost 9, with 20 bases in between. The CDR3 runs 15 residues. The V gene's germline CDR1 is SGHNT and CDR2 YYREEE (reference sequence). In DNA, the CDR3 is TGTGCCAGCAGCCCCACGGCGTCAGGGTTTCGTGAGCAGTTCTTC. Translation: CASSPTASGFREQFF.

Turning to this clone: Within the sample, other DNA sequences also encode this same CDR3. This rearrangement joins TRBV28 to TRBJ1-1, with a possible D match to TRBD1 (5 bases). The V and J ends lost 2 bases and 3 bases respectively, with 7 bases between them. The CDR3 length is 13 residues. The germline CDR1 and CDR2 sequences are MDHEN and SYDVKM. The CDR3 sequence is CASSLRGYTEAFF. As DNA, the CDR3 is TGTGCCAGCAGTTTACGGGGGTACACTGAAGCTTTCTTT.

The chain joins TRBV4-1 to TRBJ2-1, with D tentatively TRBD2 (6 bases). The CDR3 sequence is 15 residues long. V was pared by 4 bases and J by 4 bases, with 14 bases between. The germline V gene encodes CDR1 MGHRA and CDR2 YSYEKL. CDR3 DNA: TGCGCCAGCAGCCGGGACTCCCGTGGGTACAATGAGCAGTTCTTC. As protein: CASSRDSRGYNEQFF.

The CDR3 DNA reads TGTGCCACCAGCAGAGCCCGGCTAACTACTTCTCCGGAGACCCAGTACTTC. Amino acid sequence: CATSRARLTTSPETQYF. The chain couples TRBV15 to TRBJ2-5; D gene uncertain. The V gene's germline CDR1 is LNHNV and CDR2 YYDKDF (reference sequence). The CDR3 is 17 amino acids. The V and J ends lost 1 base and 5 bases respectively, with 20 bases between them.

As to this clone: Given a much more abundant clone one base away, this may be a read error. Other DNA sequences of this sample code for an identical CDR3. This chain uses TRBV5-1 with TRBJ2-1; TRBD2 matches 13 bases. The CDR3 totals 16 residues. Looked up from germline, CDR1 is SGHRS and CDR2 is YFSETQ. CDR3 nucleotides: TGCGCCAGTAGCTCCAGAGGACTAGCGGGAGTGAGTGAGCAGTTCTTC. This sequence encodes CASSSRGLAGVSEQFF.

The chain links TRBV10-3 to TRBJ2-2; TRBD2 aligns across 11 bases. CDR3 size: 16 residues. Germline CDR1 is ENHRY and CDR2 is SYGVKD. The ends lost 0 bases at V and 6 bases at J; junction bases unmatched: 3. The CDR3 region has the DNA TGTGCCATCAGTGAGTCGCTAGCGGGAGGCTCCGGGGAGCTGTTTTTT. Translation: CAISESLAGGSGELFF.

This clone was observed a few times. The rearrangement uses TRBV5-1 and TRBJ2-6; D uncertain. The CDR3 contains 16 residues. CDR1 is SGHRS and CDR2 is YFSETQ in the germline V gene. V was clipped by 0 bases and J by 0 bases, with 7 bases between them. The CDR3 spells CASSLVAGSGANVLTF. CDR3 nucleotides: TGCGCCAGCAGCTTGGTAGCAGGCTCTGGGGCCAACGTCCTGACTTTC. Full variable domain (missing parts from reference TRBV5-1 and TRBJ2-6): KAGVTQTPRYLIKTRGQQVTLSCSPISGHRSVSWYQQTPGQGLQFLFEYFSETQRNKGNFPGRFSGRQFSNSRSEMNVSTLELGDSALYLCASSLVAGSGANVLTFGAGSRLTVL.

The chain employs TRBV7-2 and TRBJ1-3; D perhaps matches TRBD1 (5 bases). The germline V gene has CDR1 SGHTA and CDR2 FQGNSA. This CDR3 comprises 14 residues. The V and J ends lost 7 bases and 1 base respectively, with 11 bases between them. The CDR3 nucleotides read TGTGCCAGCACCCAGTGGGGGTCTGGAAACACCATATATTTT. It yields the protein CASTQWGSGNTIYF.

The genes are TRBV2 and TRBJ1-1; D call uncertain. The CDR3 loop spans 14 amino acids. CDR1 SNHLY and CDR2 FYNNEI come from the germline V gene. Trimming removed 6 bases at V and 3 bases at J, with 14 bases between. The CDR3 bases are TGTGCCAGCAGGGCCGTGGGTTATTACACTGAAGCTTTCTTT. Protein product: CASRAVGYYTEAFF.

V gene TRBV4-2 combines with J gene TRBJ1-1; 7 bases fit TRBD1. Germline values: CDR1 LGHNA, CDR2 YNFKEQ. The ends lost 4 bases at V and 1 base at J; junction bases unmatched: 12. The CDR3 is 17 amino acids. CDR3 nucleotide sequence: TGTGCCAGCAGCCCCCAGGGACAGCTTGGCAAGAACACTGAAGCTTTCTTT. Translation: CASSPQGQLGKNTEAFF.